The clone carrying this T cell receptor (beta chain) has just a few counts. The antigen remains undetermined. The sequenced template was cDNA made from the entire isolated RNA. Data came from immunoSEQ multiplex PCR; TCRdb stores just in-frame clones and leaves some out. The sample holds about 700,000 clones, roughly 12% seen once. The record originates from a study of beta chain features in type 1 diabetes. Germline lookup yields CDR1 GTSNPN and CDR2 SVGIG (reference sequence). The length of the CDR3 is 14 residues. V gave up 0 bases and J gave up 6 bases; unmatched junction bases: 3. Overall study results and limits: When VDJ junctions were examined, type 1 diabetes patients showed fewer insertions and more deletions. People with Type 1 diabetes carried modestly yet significantly shorter TCRB CDR3s in all four CD4+ subsets.

The chain combines TRBV30 with TRBJ2-2; 8 positions agree with TRBD1. The TCR sequence derives from a man younger than 35 with type 1 diabetes. Sequencing input: naive CD4+ T cells from blood. This chain's CDR3 is CAWSVLQGAGELFF. For the CDR3, the DNA is TGTGCCTGGAGTGTATTACAGGGGGCCGGGGAGCTGTTTTTT.